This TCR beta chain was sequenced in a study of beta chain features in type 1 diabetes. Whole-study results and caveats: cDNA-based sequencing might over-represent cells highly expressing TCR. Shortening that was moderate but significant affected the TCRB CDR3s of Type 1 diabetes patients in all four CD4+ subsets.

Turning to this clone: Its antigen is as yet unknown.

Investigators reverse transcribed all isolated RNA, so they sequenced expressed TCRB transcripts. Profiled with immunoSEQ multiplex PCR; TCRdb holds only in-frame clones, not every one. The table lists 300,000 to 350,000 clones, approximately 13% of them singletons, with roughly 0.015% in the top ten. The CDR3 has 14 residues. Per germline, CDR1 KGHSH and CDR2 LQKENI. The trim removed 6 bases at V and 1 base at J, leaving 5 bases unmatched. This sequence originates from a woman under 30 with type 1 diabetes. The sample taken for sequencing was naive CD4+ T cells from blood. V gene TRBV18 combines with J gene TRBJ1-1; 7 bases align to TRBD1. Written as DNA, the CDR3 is TGTGCCAGCTCTGAGGACAGGAAGAACACTGAAGCTTTCTTT. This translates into CASSEDRKNTEAFF. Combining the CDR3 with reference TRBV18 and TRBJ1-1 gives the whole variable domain NAGVMQNPRHLVRRRGQEARLRCSPMKGHSHVYWYRQLPEEGLKFMVYLQKENIIDESGMPKERFSAEFPKEGPSILRIQQVVRGDSAAYFCASSEDRKNTEAFFGQGTRLTVV.